This is a list of T cell receptor beta chains from one sample in a study of regulatory T cells. Data came from immunoSEQ multiplex PCR; TCRdb stores just in-frame clones and leaves some out. The sample lists over 25,000 clones, 93% occurring once. Sequencing was performed on conventional CD4+ T cells sorted from blood. Source of these receptors: a child aged 2 to 10 with CD3G deficiency. CDR3s leave out the opening cysteine and the closing phenylalanine or tryptophan.

cdr3_aa	v_call	j_call
ASSPNGEADTQY	TRBV18	TRBJ2-3
ASSLRGGMNTEAF	TRBV18	TRBJ1-1
ASSQSRGGAHGYT	TRBV6-6	TRBJ1-2
ASSSQGYQAF	TRBV28	TRBJ1-1
ASSQQGQPQH	TRBV4-1	TRBJ1-5
ASSPRPLRGEQF	TRBV9	TRBJ2-1
AISAYDRSIDGGYT	TRBV10-3	TRBJ1-2
ASSPTSGRPGSYEQY	TRBV28	TRBJ2-7
AISESGGSSYEQY	TRBV10-3	TRBJ2-7
ASRPLTGATEAF	TRBV19	TRBJ1-1
ASRGQGYEQY	TRBV28	TRBJ2-7
ASSPGQGGRRFEAF	TRBV5-1	TRBJ1-1
ASSPFGRGNYGYT	TRBV28	TRBJ1-2
ASSFGGGTDTQY	TRBV28	TRBJ2-3
ASSRRAGTQY	TRBV13	TRBJ2-3
ASRGNEQF	TRBV28	TRBJ2-1
ASSFGQAGFYEQY	TRBV11-2	TRBJ2-7
ASSLRGYSGANVLT	TRBV28	TRBJ2-6
ASSVGRRVRETQY	TRBV11-2	TRBJ2-5
ASSERGLNYEQY	TRBV6-1	TRBJ2-7
ASSLGGLAVYNEQF	TRBV5-1	TRBJ2-1
ASSPSGVGGQPQH	TRBV28	TRBJ1-5
ASSLTGAGANVLT	TRBV7-9	TRBJ2-6
ASSLNPGINEAF	TRBV5-1	TRBJ1-1
ASSTGLAESYEQY	TRBV5-1	TRBJ2-7
ASSDRAYGGGYT	TRBV6-1	TRBJ1-2
ASSFRGTGGLLAYEQY	TRBV28	TRBJ2-7
ASSSSTVNTEAF	TRBV5-1	TRBJ1-1
ASSVLLGTGAEQY	TRBV6-1	TRBJ2-7
ASSRAGQETQY	TRBV18	TRBJ2-5
ASSPGTRGNNEQF	TRBV9	TRBJ2-1
ASSPGTGNDEQY	TRBV28	TRBJ2-7
ASSEGPHSNQPQH	TRBV6-1	TRBJ1-5
ASSLGADPYNEQF	TRBV5-1	TRBJ2-1
ASSGYAGELF	TRBV28	TRBJ2-2
ASSTQGATHPEAF	TRBV28	TRBJ1-1
ASKAPGTAYEQY	TRBV28	TRBJ2-7
ASSSAVLGYEKLF	TRBV28	TRBJ1-4
ASSLANTEAF	TRBV28	TRBJ1-1
ASSLRRGGGYQPQH	TRBV28	TRBJ1-5
ASATYGQGGEKLF	TRBV6-1	TRBJ1-4
ASSPPRARTYEQY	TRBV28	TRBJ2-7
ASSRGQSGNTIY	TRBV11-3	TRBJ1-3
ASSLGGTNEKLF	TRBV28	TRBJ1-4
ASSLILADSEQY	TRBV7-8	TRBJ2-7
ASSLAGRFGEQY	TRBV28	TRBJ2-7
ASRQGDRGMSEQF	TRBV28	TRBJ2-1
ASSKTHAGELF	TRBV6-6	TRBJ2-2
AISDGTSGKERQF	TRBV10-3	TRBJ2-1
ASSLDNQPQH	TRBV28	TRBJ1-5
ASSIDRVTQY	TRBV19	TRBJ2-3
ASSRQGRIREQY	TRBV6-1	TRBJ2-7
ASRVQGGDYGYT	TRBV19	TRBJ1-2